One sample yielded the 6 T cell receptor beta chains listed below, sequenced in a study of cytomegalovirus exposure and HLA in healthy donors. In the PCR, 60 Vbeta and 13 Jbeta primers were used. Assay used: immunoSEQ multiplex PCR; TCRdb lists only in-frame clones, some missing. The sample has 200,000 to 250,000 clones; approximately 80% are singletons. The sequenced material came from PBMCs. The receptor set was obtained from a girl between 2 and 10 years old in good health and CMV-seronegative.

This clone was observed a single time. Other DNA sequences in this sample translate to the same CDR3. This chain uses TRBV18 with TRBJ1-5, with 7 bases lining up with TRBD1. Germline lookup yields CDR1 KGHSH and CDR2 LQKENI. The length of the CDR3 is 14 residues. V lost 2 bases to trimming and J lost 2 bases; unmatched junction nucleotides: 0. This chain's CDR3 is CASSPGTGNQPQHF. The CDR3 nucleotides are TGTGCCAGCTCACCAGGGACAGGCAATCAGCCCCAGCATTTT.

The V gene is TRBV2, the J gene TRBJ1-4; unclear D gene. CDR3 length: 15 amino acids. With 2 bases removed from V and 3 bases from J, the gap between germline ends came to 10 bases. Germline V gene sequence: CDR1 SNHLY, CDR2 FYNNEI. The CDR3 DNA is TGTGCCAGCAGTGAATACGGAGGAGCTAATGAAAAACTGTTTTTT. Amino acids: CASSEYGGANEKLFF.

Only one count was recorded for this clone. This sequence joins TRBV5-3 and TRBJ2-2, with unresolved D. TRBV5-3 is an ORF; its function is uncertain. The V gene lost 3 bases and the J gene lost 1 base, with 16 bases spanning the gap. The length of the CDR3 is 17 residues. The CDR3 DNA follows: TGTGCCAGAAGCTCAACCCCTTGGGCCCAGAACACCGGGGAGCTGTTTTTT. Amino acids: CARSSTPWAQNTGELFF.

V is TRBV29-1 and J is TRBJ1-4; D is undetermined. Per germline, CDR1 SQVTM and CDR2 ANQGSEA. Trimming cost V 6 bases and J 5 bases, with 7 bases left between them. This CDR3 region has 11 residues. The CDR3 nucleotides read TGCAGCGTGATGAGAAATGAAAAACTGTTTTTT. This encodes CSVMRNEKLFF.

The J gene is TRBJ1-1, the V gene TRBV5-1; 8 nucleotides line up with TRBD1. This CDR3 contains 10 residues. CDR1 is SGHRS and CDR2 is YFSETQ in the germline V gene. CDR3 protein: CARRRTGAFF. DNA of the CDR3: TGCGCTAGGCGGCGGACAGGGGCTTTCTTT.

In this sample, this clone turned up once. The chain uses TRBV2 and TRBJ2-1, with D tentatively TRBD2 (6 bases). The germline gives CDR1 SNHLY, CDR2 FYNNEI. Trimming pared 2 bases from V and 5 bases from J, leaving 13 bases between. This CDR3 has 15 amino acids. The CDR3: CASSERRTNDNEQFF. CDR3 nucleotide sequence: TGTGCCAGCAGTGAACGGCGGACTAACGACAATGAGCAGTTCTTC.